This T cell receptor (beta chain) stems from a study of blood T cell repertoires in COVID-19. Clones were read by immunoSEQ multiplex PCR, and TCRdb kept only the in-frame ones, dropping some. The sample lists some 250,000 clones, around 84% occurring once. The CDR3 runs to 13 residues. Germline V gives CDR1 SGHRS, CDR2 YFSETQ. V was cut by 1 base and J by 6 bases, with 10 bases left in between. The V call is TRBV5-1, the J call TRBJ1-2; TRBD1 might be the D (5 bases). The sequence derives from a man younger than 30 who had recovered from COVID-19. The sample comprised PBMCs or T cells enriched from blood (not recorded which). DNA for the CDR3: TGCGCCAGCAGCTTGAGCAGGGCCGATGGCTACACCTTC. It specifies CASSLSRADGYTF.